Reported below is one TCR beta chain. Its antigen is not yet known. The sample holds no much larger clone one base away, and base qualities are not on file. The data belong to a study of T cell changes during pregnancy in multiple sclerosis (dated by TCRdb to the late 2010s). Describing the broader study: The study looked at changes in the T cell repertoire across pregnancy in women with multiple sclerosis.

Libraries were prepared through the immunoSEQ multiplex PCR assay. Not all clones reach the TCRdb copy of this immuneACCESS table, which keeps in-frame sequences only. Checked studies attribute under half of the gap to unresolved V genes and leave the rest unexplained. The sample has about 110,000 clones on record, more than 85% of them singletons. About 3.2% of the sample is held by the ten biggest clonotypes. CDR1 SGHAT and CDR2 FQDESV were looked up in the germline V gene (reference sequence). Trimming leaves V shorter by 2 bases and J shorter by 3 bases, with the junction holding 4 bases beyond the gene matches. The CDR3 runs 14 amino acids, cysteine and phenylalanine included. Of the read, only the CDR3 DNA is kept; its 42 bases are in frame from base 1.

The chain is assembled from TRBV11-1 and TRBJ2-7; 7 middle bases align to TRBD1. This receptor was taken from a female donor with multiple sclerosis, enrolled in a pregnancy study. The specimen was peripheral blood, collected after pregnancy. Here is the DNA: TGTGCCAGCAGCTTAACCGGGGACAGCTACGAGCAGTACTTC. Its product reads: CASSLTGDSYEQYF.